This TCR beta chain appears in the sequencing data of a study of CD8 T cells in Susac syndrome. This CDR3 has 11 amino acids. The ends were cut back, 2 bases at V and 4 bases at J, with 2 bases in the middle. Germline V lookup: CDR1 SEHNR, CDR2 FQNEAQ (reference sequence). Random-hexamer reverse transcription was applied to roughly 0.5 to 1 ug RNA. Amplification of the TCR beta CDR3 was carried out by immunoSEQ multiplex PCR, which spanned a total of 54 Vbeta and 13 Jbeta segments. One entry per CDR3 protein results from TCRdb running MiXCR on the immunoSEQ multiplex PCR reads. The sample gives around 180,000 distinct CDR3 sequences, around 95% of which show up once; around 0.15% is in the top ten. This clonotype was counted only a few times.

The genes are TRBV7-9 and TRBJ2-5; no clear D. The sequenced sample was CD8+ T cells from PBMCs. The TCR originated in a human donor with multiple sclerosis. In DNA, the CDR3 is TGTGCCAGCAGCTTAACAGAGACCCAGTACTTC. Its protein is CASSLTETQYF.